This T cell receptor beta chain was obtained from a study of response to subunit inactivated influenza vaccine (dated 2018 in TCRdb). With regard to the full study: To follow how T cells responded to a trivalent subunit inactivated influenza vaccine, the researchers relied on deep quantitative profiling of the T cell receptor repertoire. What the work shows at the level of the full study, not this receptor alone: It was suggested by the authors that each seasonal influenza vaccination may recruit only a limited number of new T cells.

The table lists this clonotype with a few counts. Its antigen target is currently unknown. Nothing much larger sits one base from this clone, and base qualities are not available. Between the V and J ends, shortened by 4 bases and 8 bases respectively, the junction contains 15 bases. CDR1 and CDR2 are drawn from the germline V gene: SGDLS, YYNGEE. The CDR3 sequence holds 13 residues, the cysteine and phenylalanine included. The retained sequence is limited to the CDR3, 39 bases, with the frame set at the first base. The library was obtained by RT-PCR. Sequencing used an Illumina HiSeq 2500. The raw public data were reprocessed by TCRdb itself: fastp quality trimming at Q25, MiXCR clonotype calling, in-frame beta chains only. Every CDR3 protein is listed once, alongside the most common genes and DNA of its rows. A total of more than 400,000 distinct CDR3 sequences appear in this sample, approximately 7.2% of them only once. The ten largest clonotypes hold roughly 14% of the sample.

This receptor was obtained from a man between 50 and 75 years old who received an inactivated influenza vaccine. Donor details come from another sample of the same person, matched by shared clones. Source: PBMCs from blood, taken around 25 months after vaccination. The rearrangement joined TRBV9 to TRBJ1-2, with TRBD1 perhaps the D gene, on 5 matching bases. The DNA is TGTGCCAGCAGCCGGGAGGGGACTTGGGGCTACACCTTC. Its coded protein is CASSREGTWGYTF.